This T cell receptor beta chain is drawn from a study of PD-1 blockade in classical Hodgkin lymphoma. This clone is a singleton in its sample. Germline V gives CDR1 SGHVS, CDR2 FQNEAQ. This CDR3 comprises 14 residues. The ends lost 5 bases at V and 4 bases at J; junction bases unmatched: 2. Time point: newly diagnosed, previously untreated cHL patient sample. The CD4+ T cells used were purified from thawed PBMCs through magnetic negative selection. Untreated, newly diagnosed classical Hodgkin lymphoma PBMCs were comparators. TCRdb's copy holds only in-frame clones and misses some; the assay was immunoSEQ multiplex PCR. Here the sample spans about 3,300 clones, roughly 84% being singletons.

The gene calls are TRBV7-8 and TRBJ2-3; TRBD2 matches at 11 bases. Material for sequencing was CD4+ T cells from blood. The origin of this receptor is a human donor with classical Hodgkin lymphoma. This chain's CDR3 is CASSISGRADTQYF. The CDR3 DNA reads TGTGCCAGCAGCATTAGCGGGAGGGCAGATACGCAGTATTTT.